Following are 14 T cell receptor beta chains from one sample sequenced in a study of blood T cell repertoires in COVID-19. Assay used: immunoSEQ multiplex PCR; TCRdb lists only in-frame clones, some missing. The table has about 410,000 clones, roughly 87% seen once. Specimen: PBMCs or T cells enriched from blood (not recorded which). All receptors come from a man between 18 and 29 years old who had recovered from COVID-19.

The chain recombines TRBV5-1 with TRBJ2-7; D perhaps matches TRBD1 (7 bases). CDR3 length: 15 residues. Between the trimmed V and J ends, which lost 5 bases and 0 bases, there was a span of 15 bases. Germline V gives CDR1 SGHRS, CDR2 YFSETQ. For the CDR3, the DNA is TGCGCCAGCAGATGGACAGGACTAAACTCCTACGAGCAGTACTTC. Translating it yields CASRWTGLNSYEQYF.

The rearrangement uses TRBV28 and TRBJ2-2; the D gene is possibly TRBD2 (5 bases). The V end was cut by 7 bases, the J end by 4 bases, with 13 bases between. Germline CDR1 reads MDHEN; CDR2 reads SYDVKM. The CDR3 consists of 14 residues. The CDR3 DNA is TGTGCCAGCACCTCTTGGAGCGGCACCGGGGAGCTGTTTTTT. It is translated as CASTSWSGTGELFF.

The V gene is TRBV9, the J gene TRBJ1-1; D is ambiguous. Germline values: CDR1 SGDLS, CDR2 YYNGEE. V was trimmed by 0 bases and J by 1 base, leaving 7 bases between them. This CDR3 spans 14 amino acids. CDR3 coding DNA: TGTGCCAGCAGCGTAGACGGGGAGAACACTGAAGCTTTCTTT. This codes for CASSVDGENTEAFF.

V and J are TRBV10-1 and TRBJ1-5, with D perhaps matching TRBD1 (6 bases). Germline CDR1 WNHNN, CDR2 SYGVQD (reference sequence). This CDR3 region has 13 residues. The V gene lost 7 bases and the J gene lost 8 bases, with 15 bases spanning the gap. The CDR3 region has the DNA TGCGCCAGCATACAGGGTAAGATGGAGCCCCAGCATTTT. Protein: CASIQGKMEPQHF.

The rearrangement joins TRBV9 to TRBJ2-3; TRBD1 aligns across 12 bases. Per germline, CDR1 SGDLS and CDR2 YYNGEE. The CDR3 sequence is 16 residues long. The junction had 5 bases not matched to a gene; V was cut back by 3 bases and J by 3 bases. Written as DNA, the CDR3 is TGTGCCAGCAGCGGCCCGGGACAGGGGGCAACAGATACGCAGTATTTT. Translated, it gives CASSGPGQGATDTQYF.

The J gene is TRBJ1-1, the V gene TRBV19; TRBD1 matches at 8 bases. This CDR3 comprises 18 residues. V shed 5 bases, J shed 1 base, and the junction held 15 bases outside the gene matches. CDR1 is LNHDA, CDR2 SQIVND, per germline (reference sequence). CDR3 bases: TGTGCCAGTAGTTACGGCCCGCGACAGGGGCGGAGGAACACTGAAGCTTTCTTT. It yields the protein CASSYGPRQGRRNTEAFF.

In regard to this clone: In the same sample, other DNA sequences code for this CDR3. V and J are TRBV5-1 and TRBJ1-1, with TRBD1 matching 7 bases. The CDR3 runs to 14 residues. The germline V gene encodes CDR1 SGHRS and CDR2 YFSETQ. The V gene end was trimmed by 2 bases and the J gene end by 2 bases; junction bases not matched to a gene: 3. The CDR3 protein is CASSFRQGNTEAFF. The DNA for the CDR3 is TGCGCCAGCAGCTTCCGACAGGGAAACACTGAAGCTTTCTTT.

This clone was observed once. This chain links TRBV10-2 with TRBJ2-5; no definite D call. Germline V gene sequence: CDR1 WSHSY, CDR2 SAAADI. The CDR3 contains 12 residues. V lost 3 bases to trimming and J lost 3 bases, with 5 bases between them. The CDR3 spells CASSDPKETQYF. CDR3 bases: TGCGCCAGCAGTGACCCAAAAGAGACCCAGTACTTC.

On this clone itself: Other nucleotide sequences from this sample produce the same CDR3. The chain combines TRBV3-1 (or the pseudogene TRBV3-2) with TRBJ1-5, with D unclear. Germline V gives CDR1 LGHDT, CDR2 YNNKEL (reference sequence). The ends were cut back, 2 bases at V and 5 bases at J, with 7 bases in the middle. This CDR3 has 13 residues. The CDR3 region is CASSQSGDQPQHF. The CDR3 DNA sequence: TGTGCCAGCAGCCAATCTGGAGATCAGCCCCAGCATTTT.

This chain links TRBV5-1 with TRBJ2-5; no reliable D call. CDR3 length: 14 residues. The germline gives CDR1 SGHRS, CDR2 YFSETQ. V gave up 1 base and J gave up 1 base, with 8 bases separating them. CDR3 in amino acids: CASSLWSGQETQYF. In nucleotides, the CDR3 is TGCGCCAGCAGCTTGTGGTCGGGCCAAGAGACCCAGTACTTC.

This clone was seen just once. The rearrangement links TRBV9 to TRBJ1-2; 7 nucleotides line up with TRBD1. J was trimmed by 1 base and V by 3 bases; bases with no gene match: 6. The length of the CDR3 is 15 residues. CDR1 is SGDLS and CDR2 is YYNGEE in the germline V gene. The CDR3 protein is CASSALGQLNYGYTF. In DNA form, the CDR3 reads TGTGCCAGCAGCGCTCTGGGACAGCTTAACTATGGCTACACCTTC.

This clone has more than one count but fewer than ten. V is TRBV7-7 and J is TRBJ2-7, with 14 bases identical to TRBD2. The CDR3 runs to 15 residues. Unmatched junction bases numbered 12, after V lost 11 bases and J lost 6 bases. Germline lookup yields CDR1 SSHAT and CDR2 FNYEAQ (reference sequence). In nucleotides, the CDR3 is TGTGCCTCCACCCCGGGACTAGCGGGAGCTGGCGAGCAGTACTTC. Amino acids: CASTPGLAGAGEQYF.

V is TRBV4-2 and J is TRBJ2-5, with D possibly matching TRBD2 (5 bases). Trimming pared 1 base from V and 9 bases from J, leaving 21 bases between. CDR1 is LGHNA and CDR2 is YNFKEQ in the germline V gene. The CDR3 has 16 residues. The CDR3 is CASSQVTGLALRAQYF. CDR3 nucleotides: TGTGCCAGCAGCCAAGTAACCGGCCTAGCCCTGAGGGCCCAGTACTTC.

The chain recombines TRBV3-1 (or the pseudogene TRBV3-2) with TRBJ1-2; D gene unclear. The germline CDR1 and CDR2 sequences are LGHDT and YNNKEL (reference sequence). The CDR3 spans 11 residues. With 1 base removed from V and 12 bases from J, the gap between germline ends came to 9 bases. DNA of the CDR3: TGTGCCAGCAGCCAAGGCGGCAGTCACACCTTC. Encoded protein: CASSQGGSHTF.